The 31 T cell receptor beta chains listed next were all sequenced from one sample in a study of cytomegalovirus exposure and HLA in healthy donors. The study ran its PCR with 60 Vbeta and 13 Jbeta primers. This table comes from immunoSEQ multiplex PCR, and its TCRdb copy is limited to in-frame clones, with some not included. The sample lists 110,000 or so clones; roughly four fifths were seen once. Sequencing was carried out using PBMCs. Receptor source: a middle-aged woman in good health and CMV-seropositive.

Only a few counts were recorded for this clone. V is TRBV29-1 and J is TRBJ1-4; unclear D gene. Trimming took 7 bases from V and 6 from J, leaving 12 bases between them. The CDR3 is 12 residues long. CDR1 and CDR2 (germline): SQVTM, ANQGSEA. CDR3 region: CSAGWAYEKLFF. The CDR3 DNA reads TGCAGCGCTGGGTGGGCATATGAAAAACTGTTTTTT.

The chain combines TRBV12-5 with TRBJ1-1; D gene ambiguous. V lost 2 bases and J lost 3, with 13 bases in between. Germline CDR1 is LGHNT and CDR2 is FRNRAP. The CDR3 is made up of 15 amino acids. CDR3 residues: CASGLTFGRDTEAFF. CDR3 DNA: TGTGCTAGTGGTTTGACTTTTGGGCGAGACACTGAAGCTTTCTTT.

J is TRBJ1-2 and V is TRBV28; no reliable D call. The ends were cut back, 10 bases at V and 4 bases at J, with 13 bases in the middle. Germline V CDR1 and CDR2: MDHEN, SYDVKM. The CDR3 is 12 amino acids. In DNA form, the CDR3 reads TGTGCCACAGTCCCAAATGGCTATGGCTACACCTTC. This encodes CATVPNGYGYTF.

The chain links TRBV27 to TRBJ2-7; TRBD1 aligns across 10 bases. V lost 5 bases to trimming and J lost 0 bases; unmatched junction nucleotides: 4. This CDR3 has 15 amino acids. Germline CDR1 reads MNHEY; CDR2 reads SMNVEV (reference sequence). This CDR3 is CASSKGQGSSYEQYF. Here the CDR3 DNA reads TGTGCCAGCAGTAAGGGACAGGGGAGCTCCTACGAGCAGTACTTC.

The chain has TRBV30 and TRBJ1-1; tentative D call: TRBD1 (5 bases). Germline-derived CDR1 and CDR2 are GTSNPN and SVGIG (reference sequence). The CDR3 runs 13 residues. The V end lost 3 bases, the J end lost 1 base, and 9 bases lay between the germline ends. CDR3 amino acids: CAWRLGANTEAFF. CDR3 in DNA: TGTGCCTGGAGGTTAGGGGCGAACACTGAAGCTTTCTTT. The full variable domain, in which reference TRBV30 and TRBJ1-1 provide the parts outside the CDR3, is SQTIHQWPATLVQPVGSPLSLECTVEGTSNPNLYWYRQAAGRGLQLLFYSVGIGQISSEVPQNLSASRPQDRQFILSSKKLLLSDSGFYLCAWRLGANTEAFFGQGTRLTVV.

This clone showed up just a few times. CDR3 in DNA: TGTGCCAGCAGGAATACAGGGGGCACTCAGCCCCAGCATTTT. It is translated as CASRNTGGTQPQHF. The rearrangement uses TRBV28 and TRBJ1-5; TRBD1 matches 9 bases. J lost 6 bases, V lost 6 bases, and 6 bases had no gene match. The CDR3 length is 14 residues. Per the germline V gene, CDR1 is MDHEN and CDR2 is SYDVKM.

The V gene is TRBV9, the J gene TRBJ2-1; 9 bases are a match to TRBD1. The germline CDR1 and CDR2 sequences are SGDLS and YYNGEE. Losses at the gene ends were 3 bases for V and 7 bases for J; bases not matched to a gene: 5. This CDR3 contains 14 residues. The CDR3 is CASSAQGAGNEQFF. The CDR3 bases are TGTGCCAGCAGCGCACAGGGGGCTGGGAATGAGCAGTTCTTC.

The chain uses TRBV30 and TRBJ2-7, with unresolved D. The germline V and J ends were trimmed by 2 bases and 6 bases, with 8 bases remaining between them. The CDR3 runs to 11 residues. Germline CDR1 GTSNPN, CDR2 SVGIG (reference sequence). CDR3: CAWSLGSEQYF. The CDR3 DNA sequence: TGTGCCTGGAGTCTCGGGTCCGAGCAGTACTTC.

V is TRBV15 and J is TRBJ2-6, with unresolved D. The CDR3 consists of 16 residues. V was clipped by 3 bases and J by 2 bases, with 11 bases between them. The germline V gene has CDR1 LNHNV and CDR2 YYDKDF (reference sequence). The CDR3 DNA reads TGTGCCACCAGCAGCCCCGGTGAAACTGGGGCCAACGTCCTGACTTTC. Protein product: CATSSPGETGANVLTF.

This sequence joins TRBV19 and TRBJ1-2; D is unresolved. Trimming shortened V by 4 bases and J by 2 bases, and 5 bases separated the two germline ends. CDR3 length equals 12 residues. Germline V CDR1 and CDR2: LNHDA, SQIVND (reference sequence). The CDR3 DNA follows: TGTGCCAGTAGTAAGCCGAACTATGGCTACACCTTC. Its translation is CASSKPNYGYTF.

The J gene is TRBJ1-5, the V gene TRBV6-6; 7 nucleotides match TRBD1. V was pared by 5 bases and J by 5 bases, with 6 bases of the junction left unmatched. The length of the CDR3 is 14 residues. Germline CDR1 and CDR2: MNHNY and SVGAGI (reference sequence). The CDR3 protein is CASSRTGPHQPQHF. CDR3 nucleotides: TGTGCCAGCAGTAGGACAGGCCCACATCAGCCCCAGCATTTT.

The rearrangement links TRBV14 to TRBJ2-3; D ambiguous. CDR3 size: 18 residues. The V gene's germline CDR1 is SGHDN and CDR2 FVKESK. Between the trimmed V and J ends, which lost 2 bases and 0 bases, there was a span of 18 bases. The CDR3 DNA reads as TGTGCCAGCAGCCAAACGAGCGCGCATAGAGGAAGCACAGATACGCAGTATTTT. This translates into CASSQTSAHRGSTDTQYF.

The rearrangement links TRBV6-5 to TRBJ1-5; D remains ambiguous. This CDR3 has 12 amino acids. CDR1 MNHEY and CDR2 SVGAGI come from the germline V gene. Deletions cut 6 bases from V and 2 bases from J, with 5 bases between. CDR3 protein: CASREGNQPQHF. The CDR3 DNA follows: TGTGCCAGCAGAGAGGGCAATCAGCCCCAGCATTTT.

This rearrangement joins TRBV1 to TRBJ2-5; TRBD2, the D gene given by the table, was not confirmed from the DNA. The assigned J gene may be wrong: the sequence end matches TRBJ2-7 better. TRBV1 is classified as a pseudogene. There are 15 residues in the CDR3. The CDR3 here is CTSSQHGGNSYEQYF. Written as DNA, the CDR3 is TGCACCAGCAGCCAACACGGCGGGAACTCCTACGAGCAGTACTTC.

The chain uses TRBV6-5 and TRBJ1-5; TRBD1 aligns across 10 bases. The CDR3 runs to 13 residues. V trimming: 7 bases; J trimming: 7 bases; junction bases outside the gene matches: 4. Germline V CDR1 and CDR2: MNHEY, SVGAGI. The chain's CDR3 is CASTRTGGQPQHF. CDR3 nucleotides: TGTGCCAGCACCCGGACAGGGGGGCAGCCCCAGCATTTT.

V usage is TRBV6-4 and J usage is TRBJ1-5; unclear D gene. Deletions cut 5 bases from V and 7 bases from J, with 12 bases between. The CDR3 is made up of 13 amino acids. Germline loops: CDR1 MRHNA, CDR2 SNTAGT. The CDR3 DNA reads TGTGCCAGCAGTCAAGAGGAAGGACAGCCCCAGCATTTT. This encodes CASSQEEGQPQHF.

This chain links TRBV6-5 with TRBJ2-2; D may be TRBD1 (5 bases). Between the trimmed V and J ends, which lost 6 bases and 7 bases, there was a span of 9 bases. The germline V gene encodes CDR1 MNHEY and CDR2 SVGAGI. The CDR3 length is 12 residues. The CDR3 protein is CASRQGIGELFF. As DNA, the CDR3 is TGTGCCAGCAGGCAGGGTATCGGGGAGCTGTTTTTT.

The rearrangement joins TRBV7-9 to TRBJ2-1, with TRBD2 matching over 7 bases. The V and J ends lost 5 bases and 6 bases, in that order; junction bases with no gene match: 4. The CDR3 runs 13 residues. From germline, CDR1 is SEHNR and CDR2 FQNEAQ (reference sequence). This CDR3 is CASSVTGGNEQFF. For the CDR3, the DNA is TGTGCCAGCAGCGTGACGGGGGGCAATGAGCAGTTCTTC.

The rearrangement links TRBV15 to TRBJ1-4, with TRBD1 matching over 9 bases. This CDR3 region has 15 residues. V was clipped by 3 bases and J by 5 bases; unmatched bases: 4. Germline values: CDR1 LNHNV, CDR2 YYDKDF (reference sequence). In DNA, the CDR3 is TGTGCCACCAGCAGTGAGGGACAGGGAAATGAAAAACTGTTTTTT. As protein: CATSSEGQGNEKLFF.

This chain uses TRBV28 with TRBJ2-6; TRBD2 matches 8 bases. There are 16 residues in the CDR3. Per the germline V gene, CDR1 is MDHEN and CDR2 is SYDVKM. After removal of 2 bases from V and 0 bases from J, the junction contained 0 bases not matched to a gene. The DNA of the CDR3 is TGTGCCAGCAGTTTAGCGGGGGGCTCTGGGGCCAACGTCCTGACTTTC. It is translated as CASSLAGGSGANVLTF. Supplemented by reference TRBV28 and TRBJ2-6, the full variable domain reads DVKVTQSSRYLVKRTGEKVFLECVQDMDHENMFWYRQDPGLGLRLIYFSYDVKMKEKGDIPEGYSVSREKKERFSLILESASTNQTSMYLCASSLAGGSGANVLTFGAGSRLTVL.

The chain recombines TRBV28 with TRBJ1-1, with TRBD1 identical over 7 bases. The ends lost 5 bases at V and 4 bases at J; junction bases unmatched: 7. From germline, CDR1 is MDHEN and CDR2 SYDVKM. The CDR3 consists of 14 residues. This chain's CDR3 is CASSLTHRGTEAFF. CDR3 coding DNA: TGTGCCAGCAGTCTCACACACAGGGGCACTGAAGCTTTCTTT. The entire variable domain, with the rest obtained from reference TRBV28 and TRBJ1-1, is as follows: DVKVTQSSRYLVKRTGEKVFLECVQDMDHENMFWYRQDPGLGLRLIYFSYDVKMKEKGDIPEGYSVSREKKERFSLILESASTNQTSMYLCASSLTHRGTEAFFGQGTRLTVV.

The rearrangement links TRBV5-1 to TRBJ2-2; no reliable D call. The CDR3 is 12 residues long. Germline-derived CDR1 and CDR2 are SGHRS and YFSETQ. The germline V and J ends were trimmed by 4 bases and 5 bases, with 6 bases remaining between them. CDR3 residues: CASSASTGELFF. DNA for the CDR3: TGCGCCAGCAGCGCCAGTACCGGGGAGCTGTTTTTT.

The V and J genes are TRBV7-9 and TRBJ2-3, with 10 bases matching TRBD1. V was clipped by 1 base and J by 6 bases; unmatched bases: 7. The CDR3 sequence is 16 residues long. The V gene's germline CDR1 is SEHNR and CDR2 FQNEAQ (reference sequence). As DNA, the CDR3 is TGTGCCAGCAGCTTAGTCGACAGGGGGCTGTTTGATACGCAGTATTTT. Protein product: CASSLVDRGLFDTQYF.

The DNA for the CDR3 is TGTGCCAGCAGCCAAGTAGGTTGGGGGCAGCCGAACACTGAAGCTTTCTTT. Residues: CASSQVGWGQPNTEAFF. The chain employs TRBV4-2 and TRBJ1-1; possible D gene TRBD1, 6 bases. Trimming removed 1 base at V and 1 base at J, with 16 bases between. Per germline, CDR1 LGHNA and CDR2 YNFKEQ. This CDR3 comprises 17 residues.

The chain employs TRBV6-5 and TRBJ2-3; TRBD2 aligns across 12 bases. This CDR3 is built from 15 residues. The V and J ends lost 4 bases and 7 bases, in that order; junction bases with no gene match: 6. Germline CDR1 MNHEY, CDR2 SVGAGI. This CDR3 is CASSSTSGSSYTQYF. CDR3 nucleotides: TGTGCCAGCAGTTCGACTAGCGGGAGCTCATATACGCAGTATTTT.

The chain joins TRBV7-5 to TRBJ2-6; TRBD1 is the table's D call and was not checked against the DNA. TRBV7-5 is classified as a pseudogene. The CDR3 sequence is 16 residues long. The CDR3 sequence: CARSLRTGSGANVLTF. The CDR3 DNA sequence: TGTGCCAGAAGCTTAAGGACAGGGTCCGGGGCCAACGTCCTGACTTTC.

This chain connects TRBV5-1 to TRBJ2-2; TRBD2 aligns across 7 bases. The V gene end was trimmed by 3 bases and the J gene end by 5 bases; junction bases not matched to a gene: 13. This CDR3 spans 17 amino acids. Germline V gene lookup returns CDR1 SGHRS and CDR2 YFSETQ. The chain's CDR3 is CASSYLAGERRTGELFF. CDR3 nucleotide sequence: TGCGCCAGCAGCTACCTGGCGGGGGAAAGGCGAACCGGGGAGCTGTTTTTT.

The chain employs TRBV5-4 and TRBJ2-1; D is ambiguous. The CDR3 runs 13 residues. Between the trimmed V and J ends, which lost 3 bases and 4 bases, there was a span of 8 bases. From germline, CDR1 is SGHNT and CDR2 YYREEE (reference sequence). CDR3 nucleotides: TGTGCCAGCAGCTCCCCCCCTTACAATGAGCAGTTCTTC. Translated, it gives CASSSPPYNEQFF.

The chain couples TRBV27 to TRBJ1-4, with 9 positions matching TRBD1. Germline trimming cut 5 bases from V and 10 bases from J; bases unmatched to any gene: 5. The CDR3 extends over 13 amino acids. CDR1 is MNHEY, CDR2 SMNVEV, per germline (reference sequence). The CDR3, as DNA: TGTGCCAGCAGTGGGACAGGGCAGGGAAAACTGTTTTTT. Amino acid sequence: CASSGTGQGKLFF. Drawing the rest from reference TRBV27 and TRBJ1-4, the complete variable domain is EAQVTQNPRYLITVTGKKLTVTCSQNMNHEYMSWYRQDPGLGLRQIYYSMNVEVTDKGDVPEGYKVSRKEKRNFPLILESPSPNQTSLYFCASSGTGQGKLFFGSGTQLSVL.

For the CDR3, the DNA is TGTGCCAGTAGTATAGAGCTAGCGGGAGTTGGTTACGAGCAGTACTTC. This codes for CASSIELAGVGYEQYF. The chain uses TRBV19 and TRBJ2-7, with 10 bases identical to TRBD2. CDR3 length equals 16 residues. After removal of 0 bases from V and 4 bases from J, the junction contained 6 bases not matched to a gene. Germline V gene lookup returns CDR1 LNHDA and CDR2 SQIVND (reference sequence).

This chain connects TRBV6-5 to TRBJ2-1; D call uncertain. The CDR3 has 13 amino acids. Trimming shortened V by 4 bases and J by 9 bases, and 13 bases separated the two germline ends. Germline V CDR1 and CDR2: MNHEY, SVGAGI. CDR3 nucleotide sequence: TGTGCCAGCAGTTCCCCATTGTCGGTTGAGCAGTTCTTC. Translated: CASSSPLSVEQFF.